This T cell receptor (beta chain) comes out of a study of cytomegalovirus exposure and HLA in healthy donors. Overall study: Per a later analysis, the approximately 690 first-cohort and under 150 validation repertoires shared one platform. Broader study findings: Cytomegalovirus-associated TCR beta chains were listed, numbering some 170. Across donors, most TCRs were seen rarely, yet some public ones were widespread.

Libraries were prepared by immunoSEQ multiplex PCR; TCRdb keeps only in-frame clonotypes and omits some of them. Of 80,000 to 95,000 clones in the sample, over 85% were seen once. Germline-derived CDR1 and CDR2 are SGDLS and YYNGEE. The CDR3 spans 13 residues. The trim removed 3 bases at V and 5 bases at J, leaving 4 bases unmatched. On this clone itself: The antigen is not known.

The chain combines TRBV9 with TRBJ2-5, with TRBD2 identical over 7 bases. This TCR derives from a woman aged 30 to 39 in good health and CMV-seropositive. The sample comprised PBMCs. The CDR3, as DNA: TGTGCCAGCAGCGCAAGCGGGACTGAGACCCAGTACTTC. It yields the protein CASSASGTETQYF.